Presented here are 20 T cell receptor beta chains from one specimen sequenced in a study of spatial heterogeneity in lung cancer. Time point given: blood at routine non-recurrence follow-up after resection. Unsorted whole RNA of tumor, nontumor lung or frozen PBMC was sequenced. A single record per CDR3 protein comes from TCRdb applying MiXCR to the 5' RACE reads. The table includes some 120,000 distinct CDR3 sequences, 9% to 15% detected once. Material: PBMCs, obtained at follow-up. The receptors stem from a male donor with early-stage non-small cell lung cancer.

This clonotype was found a few times. The rearrangement joins TRBV18 to TRBJ2-1; possible D gene TRBD2, 5 bases. Looked up from germline, CDR1 is KGHSH and CDR2 is LQKENI. The germline V and J ends were trimmed by 1 base and 5 bases, with 9 bases remaining between them. This CDR3 has 14 residues. In DNA, the CDR3 is TGTGCCAGCTCACCACGAGGGCCTGACAATGAGCAGTTCTTC. Its protein is CASSPRGPDNEQFF. The full variable domain, rest sourced from reference TRBV18 and TRBJ2-1, is NAGVMQNPRHLVRRRGQEARLRCSPMKGHSHVYWYRQLPEEGLKFMVYLQKENIIDESGMPKERFSAEFPKEGPSILRIQQVVRGDSAAYFCASSPRGPDNEQFFGPGTRLTVL.

This clonotype was seen ten or more times. The V gene is TRBV1, the J gene TRBJ2-4; TRBD1, as called in the table, went unchecked against the DNA. TRBV1 is a pseudogene. CDR3 size: 19 residues. The CDR3 is CTSTPRDRGTDTPKNIQYF. DNA of the CDR3: TGCACCAGCACTCCTCGGGACAGGGGGACCGATACCCCCAAAAACATTCAGTACTTC.

Only a few counts were recorded for this clonotype. V is TRBV2 and J is TRBJ2-5, with D unresolved. CDR1 and CDR2 from the germline V gene are SNHLY and FYNNEI. There are 13 residues in the CDR3. Trimming left V 2 bases short and J 5 bases short, with 9 bases between. The CDR3 loop reads CASSELADETQYF. The CDR3 region has the DNA TGTGCCAGCAGTGAATTGGCAGACGAGACCCAGTACTTC.

This clonotype was seen at least ten times. The V gene is TRBV5-5, the J gene TRBJ2-7, with D maybe TRBD2 (8 bases). Trimming took off 7 bases at V and 6 bases at J, with 11 bases between the two ends. Germline CDR1 and CDR2: SGHKS and YYEKEE (reference sequence). This CDR3 is 11 amino acids long. This chain's CDR3 is CASREGAEQYF. CDR3 DNA: TGTGCCAGCCGGGAGGGGGCCGAGCAGTACTTC.

This clonotype was seen at least ten times. The chain is built from TRBV11-2 and TRBJ1-1; possibly TRBD1 for D (6 bases). Trimming took 5 bases from V and 10 from J, leaving 17 bases between them. Germline-derived CDR1 and CDR2 are SGHAT and FQNNGV. The CDR3 totals 13 residues. CDR3 loop: CASSPISTGIAFF. The CDR3 nucleotides read TGTGCCAGCAGCCCCATCTCGACAGGCATAGCTTTCTTT.

The CDR3 reads CASRQEQGAGYEQYF. The CDR3 bases are TGTGCCAGCAGGCAGGAGCAGGGGGCGGGCTACGAGCAGTACTTC. V usage is TRBV6-6 and J usage is TRBJ2-7; 8 bases fit TRBD1. V lost 6 bases and J lost 3; bases outside the gene matches: 10. This CDR3 spans 15 amino acids. Germline CDR1 MNHNY, CDR2 SVGAGI (reference sequence).

Comment on this clonotype: An end of the junction does not agree with germline; a read error may underlie this. The chain uses TRBV6-1 and TRBJ2-4; D is perhaps TRBD1 or TRBD2 (5 bases each). The CDR3 extends over 10 amino acids. Germline V gene data show CDR1 as MNHNS and CDR2 as SASEGT. The CDR3 DNA follows: TGTGCCAGCAGGGGACGGACGGTGGACTTC. Translated, it gives CASRGRTVDF.

This clonotype has more than one count but fewer than ten. The rearrangement links TRBV28 to TRBJ1-2; 7 nucleotides line up with TRBD1. Germline V gene lookup returns CDR1 MDHEN and CDR2 SYDVKM. CDR3 length: 12 residues. V lost 6 bases and J lost 3; bases outside the gene matches: 1. This CDR3 reads CASSGQDYGYTF. The CDR3, as DNA: TGTGCCAGCAGCGGACAGGACTATGGCTACACCTTC.

This clonotype was counted only a few times. This chain connects TRBV4-1 to TRBJ1-5, with D unclear. The CDR3 loop spans 13 amino acids. With 0 bases removed from V and 7 bases from J, the gap between germline ends came to 7 bases. Germline loops: CDR1 MGHRA, CDR2 YSYEKL. CDR3 in amino acids: CASSQERSQPQHF. CDR3 in DNA: TGCGCCAGCAGCCAAGAGCGGAGCCAGCCCCAGCATTTT.

V is TRBV10-3 and J is TRBJ2-1; D possibly matches TRBD1 or TRBD2 (5 bases each). The CDR3 length is 14 residues. Trimming removed 0 bases from V and 6 bases from J, with 9 bases in between. Germline assignment: CDR1 ENHRY and CDR2 SYGVKD. The CDR3 reads CAISESRGANEQFF. The CDR3 coding sequence is TGTGCCATCAGTGAGTCGAGGGGAGCCAATGAGCAGTTCTTC.

This clonotype was recorded many times. The V and J genes are TRBV27 and TRBJ2-3; D ambiguous. Germline loops: CDR1 MNHEY, CDR2 SMNVEV (reference sequence). V was cut by 3 bases and J by 6 bases, with 13 bases left in between. CDR3 length: 14 residues. CDR3 protein: CASSFARGVDTQYF. DNA of the CDR3: TGTGCCAGCAGTTTTGCGCGTGGGGTGGATACGCAGTATTTT.

This clonotype was seen a handful of times. CDR3 in amino acids: CATSDWGSYNEQFF. The CDR3 coding sequence is TGTGCCACCAGTGATTGGGGCAGTTACAATGAGCAGTTCTTC. The chain combines TRBV24-1 with TRBJ2-1; D might be TRBD1 (5 bases). This CDR3 region has 14 residues. V was shortened by 2 bases and J by 4 bases, with 8 bases between the two germline ends. Per the germline V gene, CDR1 is KGHDR and CDR2 is SFDVKD.

This clonotype was seen more than once but under ten times. V usage is TRBV28 and J usage is TRBJ2-3; D is perhaps TRBD1 (6 bases). The germline CDR1 and CDR2 sequences are MDHEN and SYDVKM. Trimming left V 4 bases short and J 6 bases short, with 20 bases between. This CDR3 has 16 amino acids. The CDR3 region is CASSSKYRDTRDTQYF. CDR3 in DNA: TGTGCCAGCAGTTCAAAATACCGGGACACGAGGGATACGCAGTATTTT.

This clonotype was observed a few times. V is TRBV10-2 and J is TRBJ1-3; unclear D gene. The V end lost 2 bases, the J end lost 3 bases, and 5 bases lay between the germline ends. The CDR3 is 13 residues long. Germline lookup yields CDR1 WSHSY and CDR2 SAAADI. CDR3 in DNA: TGCGCCAGCAGTGAGAGGCTTGGAAACACCATATATTTT. Amino acid sequence: CASSERLGNTIYF.

The rearrangement uses TRBV5-6 and TRBJ1-2, with TRBD1 identical over 10 bases. Germline V lookup: CDR1 SGHDT, CDR2 YYEEEE. V gave up 2 bases and J gave up 6 bases; unmatched junction bases: 10. The CDR3 covers 16 residues. The CDR3 DNA sequence: TGTGCCAGCAGCTTCGCTACGGGACAGGGGATGAATGGCTACACCTTC. This gives the protein CASSFATGQGMNGYTF.

The CDR3 is CASSHRQGSNTEAFF. The CDR3 coding sequence is TGCGCCAGCAGCCACCGACAGGGGTCGAACACTGAAGCTTTCTTT. This chain joins TRBV4-1 and TRBJ1-1; 8 bases agree with TRBD1. The CDR3 consists of 15 residues. J gave up 1 base and V 3 bases, and 4 bases lay outside the gene matches. The germline V gene encodes CDR1 MGHRA and CDR2 YSYEKL.

This clonotype has at least ten counts. The chain combines TRBV10-3 with TRBJ2-7; D remains unclear. With 2 bases removed from V and 2 bases from J, the gap between germline ends came to 10 bases. Germline V gene data show CDR1 as ENHRY and CDR2 as SYGVKD. The CDR3 has 14 amino acids. CDR3 amino acids: CAISERRGAYEQYF. DNA of the CDR3: TGTGCCATCAGTGAGCGGAGAGGTGCCTACGAGCAGTACTTC.

The rearrangement joins TRBV19 to TRBJ2-1; 8 bases fit TRBD2. Trimming removed 7 bases from V and 9 bases from J; junction bases left unmatched: 8. CDR1 and CDR2 from the germline V gene are LNHDA and SQIVND (reference sequence). The CDR3 consists of 13 residues. In nucleotides, the CDR3 is TGTGCCAGTATGGGCGGGGGGATTGGTGAGCAGTTCTTC. It yields the protein CASMGGGIGEQFF.

This clonotype was seen a handful of times. The V and J genes are TRBV21-1 and TRBJ2-3. TRBV21-1 is shown as a pseudogene. The CDR3 totals 13 residues. CDR3 sequence: CASSKGLTDTQYF. The CDR3 DNA is TGTGCCAGCAGCAAGGGTCTCACAGATACGCAGTATTTT.

This clonotype was found a few times. V gene TRBV18 combines with J gene TRBJ2-5; D might be TRBD1 (5 bases). V gave up 5 bases and J gave up 5 bases, with 15 bases separating them. This CDR3 is 14 amino acids long. The germline V gene encodes CDR1 KGHSH and CDR2 LQKENI. Written as DNA, the CDR3 is TGTGCCAGCTCAGCGCCTCAGGGTCCCGAGACCCAGTACTTC. This translates into CASSAPQGPETQYF. The variable domain in full, with the rest retrieved from reference TRBV18 and TRBJ2-5, is NAGVMQNPRHLVRRRGQEARLRCSPMKGHSHVYWYRQLPEEGLKFMVYLQKENIIDESGMPKERFSAEFPKEGPSILRIQQVVRGDSAAYFCASSAPQGPETQYFGPGTRLLVL.